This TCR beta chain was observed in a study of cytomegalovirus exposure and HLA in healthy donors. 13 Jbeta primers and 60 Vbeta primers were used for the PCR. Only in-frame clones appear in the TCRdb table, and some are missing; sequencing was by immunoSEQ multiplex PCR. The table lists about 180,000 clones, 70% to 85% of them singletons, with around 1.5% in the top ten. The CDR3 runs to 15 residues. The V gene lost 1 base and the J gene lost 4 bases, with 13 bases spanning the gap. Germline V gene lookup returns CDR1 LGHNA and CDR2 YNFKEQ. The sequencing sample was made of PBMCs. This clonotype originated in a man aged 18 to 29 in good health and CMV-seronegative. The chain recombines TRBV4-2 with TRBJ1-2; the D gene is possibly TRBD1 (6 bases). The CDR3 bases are TGTGCCAGCAGCCAAGGGGTGGGAGGGGGCTATGGCTACACCTTC. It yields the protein CASSQGVGGGYGYTF.